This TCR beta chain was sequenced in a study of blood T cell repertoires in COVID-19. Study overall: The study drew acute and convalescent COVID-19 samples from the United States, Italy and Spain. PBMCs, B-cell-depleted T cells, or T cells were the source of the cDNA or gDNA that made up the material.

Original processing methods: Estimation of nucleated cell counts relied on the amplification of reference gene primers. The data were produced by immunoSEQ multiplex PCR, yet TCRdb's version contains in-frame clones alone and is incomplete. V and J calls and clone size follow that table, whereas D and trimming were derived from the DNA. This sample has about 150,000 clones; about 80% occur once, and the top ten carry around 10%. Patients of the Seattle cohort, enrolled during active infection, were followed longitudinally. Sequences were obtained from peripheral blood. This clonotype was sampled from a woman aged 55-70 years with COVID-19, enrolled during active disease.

CDR3 residues: CASSPLGGAPGELFF. CDR3 in DNA: TGTGCCAGTAGTCCCCTGGGTGGGGCTCCCGGGGAGCTGTTTTTT. V usage is TRBV19 and J usage is TRBJ2-2; D may be TRBD1 (5 bases). This CDR3 comprises 15 residues. Per the germline V gene, CDR1 is LNHDA and CDR2 is SQIVND (reference sequence). The V end was cut by 5 bases, the J end by 6 bases, with 16 bases between. The variable domain in full, completed from reference TRBV19 and TRBJ2-2, reads DGGITQSPKYLFRKEGQNVTLSCEQNLNHDAMYWYRQDPGQGLRLIYYSQIVNDFQKGDIAEGYSVSREKKESFPLTVTSAQKNPTAFYLCASSPLGGAPGELFFGEGSRLTVL.